This T cell receptor beta chain was documented in a study of radiation and T cells in renal cell carcinoma. As regards this clone: Antigen: not known.

Time point reported: blood 2 weeks post-SBRT. Stated treatment: 15 Gy SBRT to primary tumor, nephrectomy 4 weeks later. After SBRT, blood was collected at 2 and 4 weeks, plus baseline. The patient's renal cell carcinoma had clear cell pathology. The study's findings and limits: From baseline, blood top tumor clonotypes peaked at 2 weeks post-radiation.

Measured with immunoSEQ multiplex PCR; TCRdb has only the in-frame clones, and not every one. Of roughly 120,000 clones listed, 75% to 85% were seen once; the top ten hold 1.9%. This CDR3 is built from 16 residues. Per the germline V gene, CDR1 is SGHRS and CDR2 is YFSETQ. V lost 0 bases and J lost 3, with 12 bases in between. This clonotype was obtained from a woman aged 60-75 years with renal cell carcinoma. The source was blood, collected from a patient whose treatment included radiotherapy and nephrectomy. The V gene is TRBV5-1, the J gene TRBJ2-2; the D gene could be TRBD1 or TRBD2 (5 bases each). CDR3 in amino acids: CASSLAGTIDTGELFF. CDR3 nucleotide sequence: TGCGCCAGCAGCTTGGCCGGGACGATAGACACCGGGGAGCTGTTTTTT. Full variable domain (outside the CDR3, taken from reference TRBV5-1 and TRBJ2-2): KAGVTQTPRYLIKTRGQQVTLSCSPISGHRSVSWYQQTPGQGLQFLFEYFSETQRNKGNFPGRFSGRQFSNSRSEMNVSTLELGDSALYLCASSLAGTIDTGELFFGEGSRLTVL.